Each of the 19 T cell receptor beta chains below was sequenced from the same sample in a study of CD8+ T cells in alopecia areata. cDNA serving as the sequencing template came from extracted, reverse transcribed RNA. Some clones are missing from TCRdb's copy, which holds only in-frame ones; the method was immunoSEQ multiplex PCR. Of over 150,000 clones listed, over 45% are singletons. Treatment: oral pan-JAK inhibitor, 5-10 mg twice daily. Sample: CD4+ T cells sorted from blood, taken at week 24, from a patient treated with tofacitinib. The receptors stem from a human donor with alopecia areata.

In this sample, this clone turned up once. The gene calls are TRBV7-9 and TRBJ2-4; D perhaps matches TRBD1 (5 bases). This CDR3 spans 16 amino acids. CDR1 is SEHNR and CDR2 is FQNEAQ in the germline V gene (reference sequence). V dropped 4 bases and J dropped 0 bases, with 13 bases sitting between them. For the CDR3, the DNA is TGTGCCAGCAGCTCCACATGGGGCTTAGCCAAAAACATTCAGTACTTC. Encoded protein: CASSSTWGLAKNIQYF. Filled out from reference TRBV7-9 and TRBJ2-4, the complete variable domain reads DTGVSQNPRHKITKRGQNVTFRCDPISEHNRLYWYRQTLGQGPEFLTYFQNEAQLEKSRLLSDRFSAERPKGSFSTLEIQRTEQGDSAMYLCASSSTWGLAKNIQYFGAGTRLSVL.

The chain uses TRBV7-2 and TRBJ1-1; possible D gene TRBD1, 5 bases. V lost 0 bases to trimming and J lost 5 bases, with 7 bases between them. This CDR3 is 13 amino acids long. Germline V gene data show CDR1 as SGHTA and CDR2 as FQGNSA. The CDR3: CASSLAQVTEAFF. CDR3 sequence (DNA): TGTGCCAGCAGCTTAGCACAGGTGACTGAAGCTTTCTTT.

This clone was seen only once. The rearrangement uses TRBV5-1 and TRBJ2-3; 12 bases match TRBD2. The CDR3 covers 16 residues. Germline V gives CDR1 SGHRS, CDR2 YFSETQ. V lost 3 bases to trimming and J lost 2 bases; unmatched junction nucleotides: 4. The CDR3 sequence: CASSWGTSGFTDTQYF. In nucleotides, the CDR3 is TGCGCCAGCAGCTGGGGGACTAGCGGGTTCACAGATACGCAGTATTTT.

J is TRBJ2-3 and V is TRBV7-3, with 8 bases matching TRBD1. After removal of 5 bases from V and 6 bases from J, the junction contained 10 bases not matched to a gene. This CDR3 is built from 15 residues. Germline CDR1 is SGHTA and CDR2 is FQGTGA. CDR3 in amino acids: CASSQGTGFGDTQYF. The CDR3 nucleotides read TGTGCCAGCAGCCAGGGGACAGGCTTTGGGGATACGCAGTATTTT.

The genes are TRBV7-9 and TRBJ1-4; 8 bases are shared with TRBD1. In germline, CDR1 is SEHNR, CDR2 FQNEAQ (reference sequence). The CDR3 extends over 14 amino acids. V dropped 5 bases and J dropped 7; count of bases not matched to a gene: 6. CDR3 coding DNA: TGTGCCAGCAGCCGGACAGGGTCCGGTGAAAAACTGTTTTTT. Its translation is CASSRTGSGEKLFF.

This chain links TRBV5-6 with TRBJ2-7; D is uncertain. The CDR3 sequence is 12 residues long. Trimming took off 4 bases at V and 0 bases at J, with 5 bases between the two ends. The germline V gene has CDR1 SGHDT and CDR2 YYEEEE. This CDR3 reads CASSTASYEQYF. The CDR3 region has the DNA TGTGCCAGCAGCACGGCCTCCTACGAGCAGTACTTC.

The chain has TRBV5-1 and TRBJ2-7; TRBD1 matches 7 bases. CDR3 length: 15 amino acids. With 0 bases clipped from V and 4 bases from J, the junction kept 7 bases outside the gene matches. Germline assignment: CDR1 SGHRS and CDR2 YFSETQ. CDR3 residues: CASSLEGTALYEQYF. The CDR3 coding sequence is TGCGCCAGCAGCTTGGAGGGGACAGCTTTATACGAGCAGTACTTC.

This clone was counted between two and nine times. The chain is built from TRBV6-5 and TRBJ2-5; D possibly corresponds to TRBD2 (6 bases). The CDR3 spans 16 residues. V was cut by 0 bases and J by 6 bases, with 17 bases left in between. Germline assignment: CDR1 MNHEY and CDR2 SVGAGI. Here the CDR3 DNA reads TGTGCCAGCAGTTACTCTGCGGGGAACCTTCCAAAGACCCAGTACTTC. It codes for CASSYSAGNLPKTQYF.

This sequence joins TRBV7-2 and TRBJ2-7, with D unclear. CDR3 length equals 11 residues. CDR1 is SGHTA, CDR2 FQGNSA, per germline. With 2 bases removed from V and 2 bases from J, the gap between germline ends came to 1 base. CDR3: CASSLTYEQYF. As DNA, the CDR3 is TGTGCCAGCAGCTTAACCTACGAGCAGTACTTC.

The chain carries TRBV5-1 and TRBJ2-5; D is unclear. The CDR3 spans 13 residues. Germline V gene data show CDR1 as SGHRS and CDR2 as YFSETQ. Trimming removed 2 bases from V and 1 base from J, with 6 bases in between. The CDR3 is CASSFGPQETQYF. The CDR3 coding sequence is TGCGCCAGCAGCTTCGGACCCCAAGAGACCCAGTACTTC.

The rearrangement links TRBV29-1 to TRBJ2-7; D call uncertain. The CDR3 runs to 12 residues. Trimming cost V 4 bases and J 2 bases, with 9 bases left between them. CDR1 SQVTM and CDR2 ANQGSEA come from the germline V gene. The CDR3 loop reads CSVVVGTYEQYF. Here the CDR3 DNA reads TGCAGCGTTGTAGTCGGAACCTACGAGCAGTACTTC.

J is TRBJ1-2 and V is TRBV5-6, with D maybe TRBD1 (5 bases). Looked up from germline, CDR1 is SGHDT and CDR2 is YYEEEE. The CDR3 sequence is 13 residues long. Trimming pared 0 bases from V and 4 bases from J, leaving 7 bases between. The CDR3 region is CASSLVGTYGYTF. In DNA form, the CDR3 reads TGTGCCAGCAGCTTGGTGGGGACCTATGGCTACACCTTC.

The chain combines TRBV27 with TRBJ1-1, with D possibly TRBD1 on 6 matching bases. The V gene lost 2 bases and the J gene lost 7 bases, with 11 bases spanning the gap. CDR1 MNHEY and CDR2 SMNVEV come from the germline V gene (reference sequence). CDR3 length equals 13 residues. CDR3 DNA: TGTGCCAGCAGTTTAATGGGGGCAGGTGAAGCTTTCTTT. Translated: CASSLMGAGEAFF.

V is TRBV7-2 and J is TRBJ1-1; TRBD1 might be the D (5 bases). From germline, CDR1 is SGHTA and CDR2 FQGNSA. V lost 5 bases and J 11 bases, leaving 18 bases between the germline ends. This CDR3 region has 13 residues. The CDR3 nucleotides are TGTGCCAGCAGCACGATGACAGCGGGGGTGGCTTTCTTT. Amino acids: CASSTMTAGVAFF.

This clone was counted only a few times. The J gene is TRBJ1-6, the V gene TRBV4-3; D unclear. Germline V gene sequence: CDR1 LGHNA, CDR2 YSLEER. V was shortened by 0 bases and J by 7 bases, with 7 bases between the two germline ends. The CDR3 is made up of 14 amino acids. The CDR3: CASSQDIGNSPLHF. The CDR3 bases are TGCGCCAGCAGCCAAGATATTGGGAATTCACCCCTCCACTTT.

In its sample, this clone was seen a few times. V is TRBV9 and J is TRBJ2-5; D may be TRBD2 (6 bases). The CDR3 runs to 16 residues. V was cut by 2 bases and J by 1 base, with 15 bases left in between. Germline V gene sequence: CDR1 SGDLS, CDR2 YYNGEE. The CDR3 DNA reads TGTGCCAGCAGCGTTCTCGGACGGGGGAGCCAAGAGACCCAGTACTTC. This sequence encodes CASSVLGRGSQETQYF.

The V call is TRBV6-1, the J call TRBJ1-6, with TRBD1 identical over 7 bases. The germline CDR1 and CDR2 sequences are MNHNS and SASEGT. J gave up 9 bases and V 6 bases, and 11 bases lay outside the gene matches. This CDR3 has 15 residues. This CDR3 reads CASRDRQGGASPLHF. In nucleotides, the CDR3 is TGTGCCAGCAGGGATAGACAGGGAGGTGCTTCACCCCTCCACTTT.

This chain joins TRBV5-1 and TRBJ2-3; D remains unclear. CDR1 SGHRS and CDR2 YFSETQ come from the germline V gene. The CDR3 length is 16 residues. V was shortened by 2 bases and J by 4 bases, with 17 bases between the two germline ends. The CDR3 protein is CASSFRIQDGADTQYF. In nucleotides, the CDR3 is TGCGCCAGCAGCTTTAGGATCCAGGACGGCGCAGATACGCAGTATTTT.

This clone was seen a handful of times. The genes are TRBV4-3 and TRBJ1-1; no clear D gene. The germline CDR1 and CDR2 sequences are LGHNA and YSLEER. Trimming pared 6 bases from V and 1 base from J, leaving 12 bases between. The CDR3 covers 14 residues. The CDR3 region has the DNA TGCGCCAGCAGTTCAACAATGGGGAACACTGAAGCTTTCTTT. Translation: CASSSTMGNTEAFF.